These 14 T cell receptor beta chains originate from one sample sequenced in a study of a mutant IDH1 vaccine in newly diagnosed glioma. Generated by immunoSEQ multiplex PCR, the TCRdb table keeps only in-frame clones and is missing some. The sample has 68,000 or so clones, 84% seen once. As for time point: week 35, safety follow-up. Doses consisted of 300 ug of mutant IDH1 20-mer peptide each, paired with topical imiquimod. What these receptors recognize is not known. Sequenced here: PBMCs, sampled from a glioma patient whose treatment included an IDH1 peptide vaccine. These receptors originate from a man aged 18 to 35 with glioma.

The V call is TRBV5-4, the J call TRBJ1-1, with D maybe TRBD1 (5 bases). Per the germline V gene, CDR1 is SGHNT and CDR2 is YYREEE (reference sequence). V lost 2 bases and J 6 bases, leaving 8 bases between the germline ends. The CDR3 runs 12 residues. For the CDR3, the DNA is TGTGCCAGCAGCTTCGGGGGGGCTGAAGCTTTCTTT. Its protein product is CASSFGGAEAFF.

The V call is TRBV7-2, the J call TRBJ2-7; D might be TRBD1 or TRBD2, each matching 5 bases. The germline V gene has CDR1 SGHTA and CDR2 FQGNSA. The CDR3 has 13 amino acids. Trimming removed 5 bases from V and 2 bases from J, with 10 bases in between. The CDR3 DNA sequence: TGTGCCAGCAGCGCCCGGGGACCCTACGAGCAGTACTTC. Residues: CASSARGPYEQYF.

The chain employs TRBV27 and TRBJ1-2; tentative D call: TRBD1 (6 bases). The CDR3 covers 13 residues. The V end lost 5 bases, the J end lost 3 bases, and 10 bases lay between the germline ends. Germline CDR1 is MNHEY and CDR2 is SMNVEV (reference sequence). CDR3 amino acids: CASSNQGYYGYTF. The CDR3 DNA sequence: TGTGCCAGCAGTAACCAGGGGTACTATGGCTACACCTTC.

V and J are TRBV7-2 and TRBJ2-3; no reliable D call. Trimming removed 5 bases at V and 2 bases at J, with 5 bases between. CDR1 and CDR2 from the germline V gene are SGHTA and FQGNSA. The CDR3 is 12 amino acids. CDR3 amino acids: CASSLPTDTQYF. As DNA, the CDR3 is TGTGCCAGCAGCCTGCCCACAGATACGCAGTATTTT.

The chain carries TRBV5-4 and TRBJ2-2; D may be TRBD2 (6 bases). V shed 1 base and J shed 5 bases, with 12 bases lying between them. Per germline, CDR1 SGHNT and CDR2 YYREEE (reference sequence). CDR3 size: 15 residues. CDR3 sequence (DNA): TGTGCCAGCAGCTTGTGGAGGGATCGGACCGGGGAGCTGTTTTTT. As protein: CASSLWRDRTGELFF.

This chain connects TRBV30 to TRBJ2-6, with TRBD1 as a possible D gene (5 bases). Trimming left V 1 base short and J 1 base short, with 20 bases between. Germline CDR1 reads GTSNPN; CDR2 reads SVGIG (reference sequence). The CDR3 has 19 residues. The CDR3 is CAWSEGHSIFGSGANVLTF. Here the CDR3 DNA reads TGTGCCTGGAGTGAGGGGCATAGTATATTTGGGTCTGGGGCCAACGTCCTGACTTTC.

The rearrangement joins TRBV7-9 to TRBJ2-7; D possibly uses TRBD1 or TRBD2 (5 bases each). CDR1 and CDR2 from the germline V gene are SEHNR and FQNEAQ (reference sequence). V lost 5 bases and J lost 2, with 16 bases in between. This CDR3 comprises 15 residues. CDR3 region: CASSHRDEMAYEQYF. In DNA, the CDR3 is TGTGCCAGCAGCCATAGGGACGAGATGGCCTACGAGCAGTACTTC.

The chain couples TRBV28 to TRBJ2-7, with no clear D. CDR3 length equals 14 residues. Per the germline V gene, CDR1 is MDHEN and CDR2 is SYDVKM. V shed 3 bases and J shed 2 bases, with 11 bases lying between them. The CDR3 DNA reads TGTGCCAGCAGTTTGATCCAGGTTCCCTACGAGCAGTACTTC. It encodes CASSLIQVPYEQYF.

The chain uses TRBV18 and TRBJ1-2, with a possible D match to TRBD1 (6 bases). The CDR3 runs to 14 residues. Germline CDR1 KGHSH, CDR2 LQKENI. Trimming stripped 3 bases from V and 8 bases from J, with 16 bases between. CDR3 sequence: CASSPRVRGDGYTF. The CDR3 DNA sequence: TGTGCCAGCTCACCCCGTGTCAGGGGAGACGGCTACACCTTC.

The chain is built from TRBV2 and TRBJ2-1; the D gene is possibly TRBD2 (7 bases). There are 15 residues in the CDR3. Germline assignment: CDR1 SNHLY and CDR2 FYNNEI. The V end was cut by 3 bases, the J end by 2 bases, with 11 bases between. In nucleotides, the CDR3 is TGTGCCAGCAGTGAGGGGGGGGCTCCCTACAATGAGCAGTTCTTC. Its translation is CASSEGGAPYNEQFF. Combining the CDR3 with reference TRBV2 and TRBJ2-1 gives the whole variable domain EPEVTQTPSHQVTQMGQEVILRCVPISNHLYFYWYRQILGQKVEFLVSFYNNEISEKSEIFDDQFSVERPDGSNFTLKIRSTKLEDSAMYFCASSEGGAPYNEQFFGPGTRLTVL.

The chain combines TRBV6-1 with TRBJ2-7; tentatively, D is TRBD2 (6 bases). Germline V gene data show CDR1 as MNHNS and CDR2 as SASEGT. This CDR3 is built from 15 residues. The V end was cut by 2 bases, the J end by 4 bases, with 15 bases between. The CDR3 nucleotides are TGTGCCAGCAGTGAATGGGTCAGCGGAGGGTACGAGCAGTACTTC. Amino acid sequence: CASSEWVSGGYEQYF.

This clone was seen a single time. This chain uses TRBV20-1 with TRBJ2-3, with D unresolved. The CDR3 sequence is 11 residues long. Trimming stripped 5 bases from V and 7 bases from J, with 10 bases between. CDR1 and CDR2 (germline): DFQATT, SNEGSKA (reference sequence). The CDR3 spells CSASVANTQYF. The CDR3, as DNA: TGCAGTGCTTCCGTAGCAAATACGCAGTATTTT.

The chain couples TRBV5-4 to TRBJ2-5; D may be TRBD1 (6 bases). The CDR3 is 13 amino acids. Germline V gene sequence: CDR1 SGHNT, CDR2 YYREEE (reference sequence). The V and J ends lost 5 bases and 3 bases respectively, with 11 bases between them. The CDR3 DNA follows: TGTGCCAGCAGACGGGACATCGAAGAGACCCAGTACTTC. Its translation is CASRRDIEETQYF.

V is TRBV5-5 and J is TRBJ2-4; weak D call: TRBD1 (6 bases). The CDR3 loop spans 13 amino acids. CDR1 and CDR2 from the germline V gene are SGHKS and YYEKEE (reference sequence). V was pared by 2 bases and J by 5 bases, with 8 bases between. CDR3 residues: CASSLRTENIQYF. The CDR3 nucleotides read TGTGCCAGCAGCTTACGGACAGAAAACATTCAGTACTTC.